The sequence of this T cell receptor (beta chain) was determined in a study of T cell responses to AZD1222 COVID-19 vaccine. TCRdb keeps only in-frame clones here, not all; method: immunoSEQ multiplex PCR. Found here are roughly 140,000 clones, roughly 91% of them singletons; the top ten hold roughly 5%. The clonotype comes from an adult in good health. The material was peripheral blood, obtained on day 0 of AZD1222 vaccination.

The CDR3 DNA follows: TGTGCCAGCAGTTACAATGACTACGAGCAGTACTTC. It encodes CASSYNDYEQYF. The chain links TRBV6-2 or TRBV6-3 to TRBJ2-7; D gene ambiguous. The ends were cut back, 2 bases at V and 3 bases at J, with 5 bases in the middle. The CDR3 spans 12 residues. Germline V gene lookup returns CDR1 MNHEY and CDR2 SVGEGT.